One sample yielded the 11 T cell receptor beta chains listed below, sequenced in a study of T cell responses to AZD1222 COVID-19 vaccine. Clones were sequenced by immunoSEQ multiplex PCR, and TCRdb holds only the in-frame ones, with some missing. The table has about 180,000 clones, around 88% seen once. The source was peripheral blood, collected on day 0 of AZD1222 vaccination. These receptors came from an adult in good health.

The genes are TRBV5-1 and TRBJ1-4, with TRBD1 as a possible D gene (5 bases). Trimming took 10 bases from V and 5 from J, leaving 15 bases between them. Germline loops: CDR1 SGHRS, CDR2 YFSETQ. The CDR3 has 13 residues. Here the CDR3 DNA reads TGCGCCTCGGGGCTCAACTTGAATGAAAAACTGTTTTTT. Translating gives CASGLNLNEKLFF. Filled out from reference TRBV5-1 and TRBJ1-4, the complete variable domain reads KAGVTQTPRYLIKTRGQQVTLSCSPISGHRSVSWYQQTPGQGLQFLFEYFSETQRNKGNFPGRFSGRQFSNSRSEMNVSTLELGDSALYLCASGLNLNEKLFFGSGTQLSVL.

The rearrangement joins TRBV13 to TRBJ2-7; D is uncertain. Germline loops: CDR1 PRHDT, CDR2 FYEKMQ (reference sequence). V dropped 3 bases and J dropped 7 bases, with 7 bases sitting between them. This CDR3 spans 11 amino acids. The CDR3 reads CASSLGGEQYF. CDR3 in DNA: TGTGCCAGCAGCTTGGGTGGAGAGCAGTACTTC.

CDR3 nucleotide sequence: TGTGCCAGCTCACCACCCAGGGCCGGGACAGGCTGGGTCAAAAACATTCAGTACTTC. This sequence encodes CASSPPRAGTGWVKNIQYF. V and J are TRBV18 and TRBJ2-4; 8 bases agree with TRBD1. The CDR3 is 19 amino acids. The germline V gene has CDR1 KGHSH and CDR2 LQKENI. V dropped 0 bases and J dropped 3; count of bases not matched to a gene: 13.

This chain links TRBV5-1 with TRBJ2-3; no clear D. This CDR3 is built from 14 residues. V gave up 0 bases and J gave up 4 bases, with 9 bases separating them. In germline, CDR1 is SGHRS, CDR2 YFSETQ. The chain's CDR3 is CASSLGLGADTQYF. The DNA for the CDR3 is TGCGCCAGCAGCTTGGGTCTAGGCGCAGATACGCAGTATTTT.

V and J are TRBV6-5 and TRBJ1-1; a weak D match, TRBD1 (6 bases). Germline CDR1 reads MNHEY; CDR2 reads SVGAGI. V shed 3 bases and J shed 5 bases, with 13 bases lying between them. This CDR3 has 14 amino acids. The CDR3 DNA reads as TGTGCCAGCAGTTATGGGGGGCTAGGAACTGAAGCTTTCTTT. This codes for CASSYGGLGTEAFF.

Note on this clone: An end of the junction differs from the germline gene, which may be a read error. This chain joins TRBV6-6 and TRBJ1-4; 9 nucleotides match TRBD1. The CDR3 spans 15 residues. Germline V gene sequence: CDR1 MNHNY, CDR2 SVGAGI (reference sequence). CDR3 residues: CASSDSGTGHEKLFF. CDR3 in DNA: TGTGCCAGCAGTGACTCCGGGACAGGGCACGAAAAACTGTTTTTT.

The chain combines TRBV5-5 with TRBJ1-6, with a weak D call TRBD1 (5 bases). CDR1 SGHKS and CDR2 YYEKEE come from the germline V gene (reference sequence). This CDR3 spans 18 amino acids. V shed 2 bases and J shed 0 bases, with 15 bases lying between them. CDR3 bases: TGTGCCAGCAGCTTCTCCTCTGGGGCCAGCTCCTATAATTCACCCCTCCACTTT. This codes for CASSFSSGASSYNSPLHF.

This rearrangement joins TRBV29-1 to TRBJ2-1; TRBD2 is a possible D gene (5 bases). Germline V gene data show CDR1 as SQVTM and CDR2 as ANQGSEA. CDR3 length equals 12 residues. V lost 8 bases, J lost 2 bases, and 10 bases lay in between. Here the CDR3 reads CSCEGAYNEQFF. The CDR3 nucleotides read TGCAGCTGCGAGGGAGCCTACAATGAGCAGTTCTTC.

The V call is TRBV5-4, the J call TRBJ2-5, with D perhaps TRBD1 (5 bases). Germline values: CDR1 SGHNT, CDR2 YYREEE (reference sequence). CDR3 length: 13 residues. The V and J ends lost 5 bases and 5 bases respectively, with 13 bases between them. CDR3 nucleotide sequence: TGTGCCAGCAGTCCAGGGATGGGGGAGACCCAGTACTTC. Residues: CASSPGMGETQYF. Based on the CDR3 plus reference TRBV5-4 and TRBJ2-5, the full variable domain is ETGVTQSPTHLIKTRGQQVTLRCSSQSGHNTVSWYQQALGQGPQFIFQYYREEENGRGNFPPRFSGLQFPNYSSELNVNALELDDSALYLCASSPGMGETQYFGPGTRLLVL.

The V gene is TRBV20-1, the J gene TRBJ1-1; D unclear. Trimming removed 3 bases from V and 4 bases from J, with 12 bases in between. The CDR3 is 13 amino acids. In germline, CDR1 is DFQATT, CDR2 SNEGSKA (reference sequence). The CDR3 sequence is CSASAPGSTEAFF. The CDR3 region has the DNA TGCAGTGCTAGTGCTCCGGGCAGCACTGAAGCTTTCTTT.

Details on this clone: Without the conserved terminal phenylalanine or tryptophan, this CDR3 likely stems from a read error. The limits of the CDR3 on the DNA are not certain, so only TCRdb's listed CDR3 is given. The chain's CDR3 is CAWSVLETAFMI. This sequence joins TRBV30 and TRBJ1-1; TRBD1, as called in the table, went unchecked against the DNA. The CDR3 numbers 12 amino acids, ends counted. Germline lookup yields CDR1 GTSNPN and CDR2 SVGIG (reference sequence).